The source of this TCR beta chain is a study of shared clonotypes between healthy human individuals. The V gene's germline CDR1 is MNHNS and CDR2 SASEGT. The CDR3 totals 14 residues. V shed 3 bases and J shed 6 bases, with 12 bases lying between them. CD45RO-negative CD8 cells positively selected for CCR7 made up the naive population, which excluded terminally differentiated effector memory CD45RA+ cells. Adult donors, all healthy and HIV-negative, had no recent acute infections or vaccinations. In the case of this clone: The antigen remains undetermined.

The authors ran the assay at deep level. Clones were read by immunoSEQ multiplex PCR, and TCRdb kept only the in-frame ones, dropping some. The data hold more than 2 million clones, with around 93% observed a single time. The study, taken as a whole, reports: At large depth, rarefaction still showed sorted-subset sequencing to be incomplete. Blood alone was sampled, and tissue repertoires likely differ.

This rearrangement joins TRBV6-1 to TRBJ2-1; a weak D match, TRBD1 (6 bases). The clonotype was recovered from a man aged 18 to 30 in good health. Some clones in this sample may be carry-over from other donors' samples. Specimen: naive CD8+ T cells from PBMCs. CDR3 DNA: TGTGCCAGCAGTGACTACAGGGCCGGCAATGAGCAGTTCTTC. Protein: CASSDYRAGNEQFF.